These 31 T cell receptor beta chains were sequenced from one sample in a study of Graves' ophthalmopathy and Graves' hyperthyroidism. Researchers took RNA transcripts and amplified TCR beta CDR3 regions from them. First-round RT-PCR employed HTBI primers, with a second-round multiplex PCR after it. TCRdb redid the calling of the multiplex PCR reads with MiXCR, one entry per CDR3 protein. The top ten hold roughly 2.3% of the sample, which has some 360,000 distinct CDR3 sequences, 15% to 20% seen once. The sequenced sample consisted of peripheral blood. These receptors were collected from an adult woman with stable Graves' hyperthyroidism.

In the case of this clonotype: Its ends do not fully match the called genes, so a read error is possible. The rearrangement uses TRBV13 and TRBJ2-7, with 7 positions matching TRBD1. Germline CDR1 reads PRHDT; CDR2 reads FYEKMQ (reference sequence). This CDR3 contains 14 residues. The CDR3 bases are TGTGCCAGCGGCTTGGGGCAGGGGGTTAACGAGCAGTACTTC. As protein: CASGLGQGVNEQYF.

This clonotype was seen repeatedly, ten times or more. J is TRBJ2-5 and V is TRBV27; D might be TRBD2 (6 bases). The CDR3 is 15 amino acids. Germline values: CDR1 MNHEY, CDR2 SMNVEV (reference sequence). The germline V and J ends were trimmed by 4 bases and 5 bases, with 17 bases remaining between them. The CDR3 loop is CASSSPTRRWETQYF. CDR3 DNA sequence: TGTGCCAGCAGTTCCCCGACTAGGCGGTGGGAGACCCAGTACTTC.

This clonotype was seen a handful of times. V and J are TRBV9 and TRBJ1-3; the D gene is possibly TRBD1 (5 bases). The CDR3 is 15 residues long. The V and J ends lost 4 bases and 1 base respectively, with 12 bases between them. From germline, CDR1 is SGDLS and CDR2 YYNGEE. The CDR3 nucleotides are TGTGCCAGCAGCCCTCGGGGGAGATCTGGAAACACCATATATTTT. This gives the protein CASSPRGRSGNTIYF.

This chain joins TRBV15 and TRBJ1-3; tentative D call: TRBD1 (6 bases). V gave up 3 bases and J gave up 0 bases, with 9 bases separating them. The CDR3 spans 15 residues. Germline V lookup: CDR1 LNHNV, CDR2 YYDKDF (reference sequence). The CDR3 is CATSRTGGSGNTIYF. For the CDR3, the DNA is TGTGCCACCAGCAGGACAGGTGGCTCTGGAAACACCATATATTTT.

This clonotype was seen repeatedly, ten times or more. The chain employs TRBV2 and TRBJ2-2; D could derive from TRBD1 or TRBD2 (5 bases each). The V end was cut by 6 bases, the J end by 1 base, with 12 bases between. The CDR3 covers 15 residues. Per the germline V gene, CDR1 is SNHLY and CDR2 is FYNNEI. The CDR3 DNA is TGTGCCAGCAGCCCTGGGACCCGGAACACCGGGGAGCTGTTTTTT. Protein sequence: CASSPGTRNTGELFF.

This clonotype showed up many times. V and J are TRBV7-8 and TRBJ2-7, with TRBD2 matching over 8 bases. In germline, CDR1 is SGHVS, CDR2 FQNEAQ. With V trimmed by 0 bases and J by 5 bases, 6 bases remained unmatched. The CDR3 is 15 residues long. The CDR3 bases are TGTGCCAGCAGCTTAGCACTAGGCGGGAGGAACGAGCAGTACTTC. Protein product: CASSLALGGRNEQYF.

There are many counts of this clonotype. This chain joins TRBV12-3 or TRBV12-4 and TRBJ2-7; TRBD2 aligns across 7 bases. The CDR3 consists of 16 residues. V was pared by 3 bases and J by 4 bases, with 12 bases of the junction left unmatched. This CDR3 reads CASSLRGLGGKYEQYF. The DNA for the CDR3 is TGTGCCAGCAGTTTGAGGGGCCTGGGAGGGAAGTACGAGCAGTACTTC.

Many counts were recorded for this clonotype. V usage is TRBV28 and J usage is TRBJ2-5, with a weak D call TRBD2 (6 bases). Germline V CDR1 and CDR2: MDHEN, SYDVKM. The CDR3 totals 19 residues. Between the trimmed V and J ends, which lost 7 bases and 1 base, there was a span of 28 bases. The CDR3 DNA reads TGTGCCAGCAAGTACCCCAAGGGAGTGGCGGGACCCCCCCAAGAGACCCAGTACTTC. This sequence encodes CASKYPKGVAGPPQETQYF.

In this sample, this clonotype turned up many times. V gene TRBV2 combines with J gene TRBJ2-2; D is possibly TRBD1 or TRBD2 (5 bases each). The germline gives CDR1 SNHLY, CDR2 FYNNEI. V gave up 11 bases and J gave up 9 bases, with 16 bases separating them. This CDR3 has 12 amino acids. CDR3 nucleotide sequence: TGTGCCGCAGGGACGTCCAACCGGGAGCTGTTTTTT. It is translated as CAAGTSNRELFF.

This clonotype appeared many times. CDR3 region: CASSQDRTEFAYGYTF. The DNA for the CDR3 is TGCGCCAGCAGCCAAGATCGCACGGAGTTTGCCTATGGCTACACCTTC. The chain couples TRBV4-3 to TRBJ1-2; D is undetermined. CDR3 length equals 16 residues. Germline V CDR1 and CDR2: LGHNA, YSLEER. V was cut by 0 bases and J by 4 bases, with 15 bases left in between.

This clonotype was observed at least ten times. The chain uses TRBV7-3 and TRBJ2-5; tentatively, D is TRBD1 (5 bases). V lost 5 bases, J lost 1 base, and 14 bases lay in between. Germline CDR1 and CDR2: SGHTA and FQGTGA. The CDR3 runs to 15 residues. This chain's CDR3 is CASSPAWTSQETQYF. In nucleotides, the CDR3 is TGTGCCAGCAGCCCAGCCTGGACATCCCAAGAGACCCAGTACTTC.

There are many counts of this clonotype. This chain uses TRBV27 with TRBJ1-1; weak D call: TRBD1 (5 bases). The V end lost 5 bases, the J end lost 1 base, and 11 bases lay between the germline ends. Germline V CDR1 and CDR2: MNHEY, SMNVEV (reference sequence). This CDR3 contains 14 residues. The CDR3 DNA follows: TGTGCCAGCAGTGAGGGAAGGGGGAACACTGAAGCTTTCTTT. It is translated as CASSEGRGNTEAFF.

As regards this clonotype: This sequence may be a read error, since a much larger clone differs from it by one base. This chain connects TRBV20-1 to TRBJ2-2; 7 bases match TRBD1. Per the germline V gene, CDR1 is DFQATT and CDR2 is SNEGSKA (reference sequence). This CDR3 comprises 14 residues. CDR3 DNA sequence: TGCGGTGCTCGACAGGGTCATAACACCGGGGAGCTGTTTTTT. This gives the protein CGARQGHNTGELFF.

At least ten counts were recorded for this clonotype. V gene TRBV28 combines with J gene TRBJ2-7; 13 nucleotides align to TRBD2. After removal of 5 bases from V and 6 bases from J, the junction contained 10 bases not matched to a gene. This CDR3 is built from 16 residues. CDR1 MDHEN and CDR2 SYDVKM come from the germline V gene. CDR3 loop: CASSPDGLAGDREQYF. Written as DNA, the CDR3 is TGTGCCAGCAGTCCGGACGGACTAGCGGGAGATCGCGAGCAGTACTTC.

This clonotype was seen ten or more times. This chain connects TRBV4-1 to TRBJ2-7; 7 bases agree with TRBD2. V lost 0 bases and J lost 6; bases outside the gene matches: 11. In germline, CDR1 is MGHRA, CDR2 YSYEKL. This CDR3 has 16 amino acids. CDR3 amino acids: CASSQDLGLTRSEQYF. The CDR3 nucleotides are TGCGCCAGCAGCCAAGATTTGGGACTAACTAGGTCCGAGCAGTACTTC.

Many counts were recorded for this clonotype. V is TRBV6-1 and J is TRBJ1-5, with 7 bases that match TRBD1. The germline V gene has CDR1 MNHNS and CDR2 SASEGT. J was trimmed by 10 bases and V by 4 bases; bases with no gene match: 10. The CDR3 length is 14 residues. In DNA form, the CDR3 reads TGTGCCAGCAGTGGAGAAAGACAGGGAAATCCCCAGCATTTT. Its protein is CASSGERQGNPQHF.

In its sample, this clonotype was seen many times. CDR3 sequence reads: CASSPTGPSYEQYF. The CDR3 DNA reads as TGTGCCAGCAGCCCGACAGGGCCTTCGTACGAGCAGTACTTC. The chain combines TRBV12-3 or TRBV12-4 with TRBJ2-7; the match to TRBD1 covers 7 bases. The CDR3 has 14 residues. V was clipped by 6 bases and J by 4 bases; unmatched bases: 9.

This clonotype was seen repeatedly, ten times or more. The chain has TRBV6-5 and TRBJ1-1; 7 bases align to TRBD1. CDR3 length: 14 amino acids. Looked up from germline, CDR1 is MNHEY and CDR2 is SVGAGI. Germline trimming cut 4 bases from V and 4 bases from J; bases unmatched to any gene: 6. The CDR3 loop reads CASSSDRVATEAFF. In DNA, the CDR3 is TGTGCCAGCAGTTCTGACAGGGTGGCCACTGAAGCTTTCTTT.

This clonotype was seen at least ten times. The J gene is TRBJ2-7, the V gene TRBV5-1, with 13 bases aligning to TRBD2. After removal of 4 bases from V and 4 bases from J, the junction contained 8 bases not matched to a gene. Germline lookup yields CDR1 SGHRS and CDR2 YFSETQ. This CDR3 contains 16 residues. CDR3 sequence (DNA): TGCGCCAGCAGCCCATTGGGACTAGCGGGAACTTACGAGCAGTACTTC. Its protein is CASSPLGLAGTYEQYF.

This clonotype was detected ten times or more. CDR3 nucleotides: TGTGCCAGCAGTTTAAGGCGTACAGGGGAGGTATTCCGGGAGCTGTTTTTT. Its translation is CASSLRRTGEVFRELFF. The gene calls are TRBV12-3 or TRBV12-4 and TRBJ2-2; a weak D match, TRBD1 (7 bases). The CDR3 has 17 amino acids. V was cut by 2 bases and J by 9 bases, with 22 bases left in between.

At least ten counts were recorded for this clonotype. The genes are TRBV29-1 and TRBJ2-2; TRBD1 is a possible D gene (6 bases). Trimming shortened V by 3 bases and J by 6 bases, and 14 bases separated the two germline ends. The CDR3 loop spans 14 amino acids. Germline CDR1 is SQVTM and CDR2 is ANQGSEA. For the CDR3, the DNA is TGCAGCGTTGAGCAGGGGATGGGTCCCGGGGAGCTGTTTTTT. Its translation: CSVEQGMGPGELFF.

Ten or more counts support this clonotype. CDR3 sequence reads: CASSISWQSSGNTIYF. CDR3 bases: TGTGCCAGTAGTATTAGTTGGCAGAGCTCTGGAAACACCATATATTTT. The V call is TRBV19, the J call TRBJ1-3, with D uncertain. Germline-derived CDR1 and CDR2 are LNHDA and SQIVND (reference sequence). The CDR3 totals 16 residues. Trimming shortened V by 3 bases and J by 0 bases, and 12 bases separated the two germline ends. The full variable domain, with the rest looked up from reference TRBV19 and TRBJ1-3, is DGGITQSPKYLFRKEGQNVTLSCEQNLNHDAMYWYRQDPGQGLRLIYYSQIVNDFQKGDIAEGYSVSREKKESFPLTVTSAQKNPTAFYLCASSISWQSSGNTIYFGEGSWLTVV.

This clonotype was observed at least ten times. The V call is TRBV7-9, the J call TRBJ2-7; unclear D gene. The CDR3 loop spans 11 amino acids. Trimming left V 5 bases short and J 2 bases short, with 4 bases between. CDR1 is SEHNR, CDR2 FQNEAQ, per germline (reference sequence). CDR3 sequence: CASSGPYEQYF. The CDR3 DNA follows: TGTGCCAGCAGCGGTCCCTACGAGCAGTACTTC.

The chain couples TRBV6-2 or TRBV6-3 to TRBJ1-2, with D possibly being TRBD1 (5 bases). This CDR3 has 14 residues. Germline CDR1 is MNHEY and CDR2 is SVGEGT. With 2 bases removed from V and 6 bases from J, the gap between germline ends came to 13 bases. CDR3 sequence reads: CASSYNPGTDGYTF. Written as DNA, the CDR3 is TGTGCCAGCAGTTACAACCCCGGGACGGATGGCTACACCTTC.

This clonotype was observed at least ten times. V is TRBV24-1 and J is TRBJ2-2; no definite D call. Germline V CDR1 and CDR2: KGHDR, SFDVKD. The CDR3 contains 13 residues. V lost 5 bases and J lost 6, with 9 bases in between. As DNA, the CDR3 is TGTGCCACCAGTGCCCATTTGGCCGGGGAGCTGTTTTTT. It codes for CATSAHLAGELFF.

This clonotype appeared many times. The rearrangement joins TRBV5-1 to TRBJ2-5; 7 positions match TRBD2. The trim removed 3 bases at V and 0 bases at J, leaving 2 bases unmatched. The CDR3 loop spans 14 amino acids. The germline CDR1 and CDR2 sequences are SGHRS and YFSETQ. Written as DNA, the CDR3 is TGCGCCAGCAGCTGGGGAGGGCACCAAGAGACCCAGTACTTC. This gives the protein CASSWGGHQETQYF.

This clonotype was detected many times. The J gene is TRBJ1-1, the V gene TRBV29-1; D not resolved. Germline V gene sequence: CDR1 SQVTM, CDR2 ANQGSEA. The CDR3 is 15 amino acids. V was trimmed by 6 bases and J by 0 bases, leaving 17 bases between them. CDR3 in DNA: TGCAGCGTCACCCGACGGTTGGGCCTGAACACTGAAGCTTTCTTT. Translating it yields CSVTRRLGLNTEAFF.

The J gene is TRBJ2-7, the V gene TRBV5-1; TRBD1 matches 7 bases. Germline-derived CDR1 and CDR2 are SGHRS and YFSETQ. This CDR3 region has 16 residues. V lost 0 bases, J lost 7 bases, and 13 bases stayed unmatched. Here the CDR3 DNA reads TGCGCCAGCAGCTTGGGGAGCACAGGGGATCGGAGGGAGCAGTACTTC. Translating gives CASSLGSTGDRREQYF.

This clonotype has a count of ten or more. V gene TRBV15 combines with J gene TRBJ2-2, with D unclear. CDR3 length: 14 amino acids. Germline CDR1 reads LNHNV; CDR2 reads YYDKDF (reference sequence). Trimming removed 4 bases at V and 3 bases at J, with 9 bases between. CDR3 region: CATSIRADTGELFF. The CDR3 coding sequence is TGTGCCACCAGCATTAGGGCTGACACCGGGGAGCTGTTTTTT.

This clonotype was counted ten times or more. This chain uses TRBV4-1 with TRBJ1-1; D ambiguous. V lost 4 bases and J 5 bases, leaving 26 bases between the germline ends. The CDR3 runs to 18 residues. Germline CDR1 MGHRA, CDR2 YSYEKL. CDR3 amino acids: CASSRLPGGVGSWTEAFF. In DNA, the CDR3 is TGCGCCAGCAGCCGGCTACCGGGTGGGGTCGGAAGTTGGACTGAAGCTTTCTTT.

On this clonotype itself: Germline is not matched at one junction end, which may reflect a read error. V and J are TRBV19 and TRBJ2-7; no clear D. Germline CDR1 reads LNHDA; CDR2 reads SQIVND (reference sequence). The CDR3 consists of 14 residues. CDR3 sequence: CASSTRILGYDQYF. CDR3 coding DNA: TGTGCCAGTAGTACCAGAATCTTGGGGTACGATCAGTACTTC.